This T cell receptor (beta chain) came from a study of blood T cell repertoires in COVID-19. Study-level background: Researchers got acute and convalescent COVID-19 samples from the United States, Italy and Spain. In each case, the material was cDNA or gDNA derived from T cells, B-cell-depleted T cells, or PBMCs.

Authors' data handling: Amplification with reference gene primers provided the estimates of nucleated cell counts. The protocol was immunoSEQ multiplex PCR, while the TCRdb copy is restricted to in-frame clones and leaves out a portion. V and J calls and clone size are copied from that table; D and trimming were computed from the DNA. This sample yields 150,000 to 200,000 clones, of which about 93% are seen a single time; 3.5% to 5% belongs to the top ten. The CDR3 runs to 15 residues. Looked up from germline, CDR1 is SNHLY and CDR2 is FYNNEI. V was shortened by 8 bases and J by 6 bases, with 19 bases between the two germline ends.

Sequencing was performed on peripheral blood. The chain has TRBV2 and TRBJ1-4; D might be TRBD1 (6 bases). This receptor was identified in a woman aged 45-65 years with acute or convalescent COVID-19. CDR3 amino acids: CASGQRGRPDEKLFF. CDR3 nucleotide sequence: TGTGCCAGCGGGCAGCGGGGGCGCCCCGATGAAAAACTGTTTTTT.